This TCR beta chain was identified during a study of blood T cells in healthy people across ages. For the second PCR, which ran for roughly 6 to 11 cycles, a sample-barcoded 5' primer and a J-beta primer mix were used. TCRdb independently ran MiXCR on the 5' RACE reads; one entry per CDR3 protein. The sample includes fewer than 600,000 distinct CDR3 sequences, about 27% of them seen just once. This clonotype has just a few counts. The CDR3 runs to 15 residues. Germline loops: CDR1 SEHNR, CDR2 FQNEAQ (reference sequence). The germline V and J ends were trimmed by 3 bases and 3 bases, with 11 bases remaining between them. These data are also associated with another study on T cells of mothers and their children. According to that study: Barcodes for each sample and 2-4 random nucleotides were added by the M1S primer used in the second PCR. The TCR beta CDR3 read count exceeded 9.5 million for each mother and was around 3.1 million for each child. Normalized overlap was always slightly, never significantly, higher in related than unrelated mother-child pairs.

Material for sequencing was blood. This clonotype originated in a boy aged 2 to 10 in good health. This chain joins TRBV7-9 and TRBJ1-4; D unresolved. CDR3 in amino acids: CASSLLIGANEKLFF. DNA for the CDR3: TGTGCCAGCAGCTTGCTTATCGGCGCTAATGAAAAACTGTTTTTT. Complete variable domain (other parts from reference TRBV7-9 and TRBJ1-4): DTGVSQNPRHKITKRGQNVTFRCDPISEHNRLYWYRQTLGQGPEFLTYFQNEAQLEKSRLLSDRFSAERPKGSFSTLEIQRTEQGDSAMYLCASSLLIGANEKLFFGSGTQLSVL.